The clone carrying this T cell receptor beta chain showed up just a few times. What it binds is not known. These data originate in a study of cytomegalovirus exposure and HLA in healthy donors. Study as a whole: Most donors, 80% to 90% of a few hundred genotyped, fell in the Caucasian-associated ancestry cluster.

Germline-derived CDR1 and CDR2 are GTSNPN and SVGIG (reference sequence). CDR3 length: 13 amino acids. The ends lost 8 bases at V and 11 bases at J; junction bases unmatched: 14. Findings and caveats of the study: Analyses of presence/absence relied on an assumption of roughly uniform sequencing depth across donors. CMV serostatus alone was available as immune exposure information.

The study ran its PCR with 60 Vbeta and 13 Jbeta primers. This table comes from immunoSEQ multiplex PCR, and its TCRdb copy is limited to in-frame clones, with some not included. The profile shows under 200,000 clones, about three quarters of them singletons. This chain links TRBV30 with TRBJ1-3; 8 bases align to TRBD1. Sequencing used PBMCs. The receptor was isolated from a woman aged 25 to 45 in good health and CMV-seronegative. The CDR3 sequence is CALQGQGVSPIYF. CDR3 in DNA: TGTGCCCTTCAAGGACAGGGAGTGTCGCCCATATATTTT.